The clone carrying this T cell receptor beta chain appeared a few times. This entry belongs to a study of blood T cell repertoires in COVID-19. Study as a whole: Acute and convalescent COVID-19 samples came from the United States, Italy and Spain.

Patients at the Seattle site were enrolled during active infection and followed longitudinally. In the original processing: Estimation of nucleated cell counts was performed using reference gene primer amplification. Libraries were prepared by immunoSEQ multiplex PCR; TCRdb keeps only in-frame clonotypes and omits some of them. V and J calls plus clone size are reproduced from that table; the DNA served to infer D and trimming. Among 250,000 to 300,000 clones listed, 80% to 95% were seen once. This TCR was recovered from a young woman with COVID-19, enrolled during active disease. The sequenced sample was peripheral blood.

This CDR3 is CASRGTSSSTYNEQFF. Written as DNA, the CDR3 is TGTGCCAGTCGAGGGACTAGCTCTTCCACCTACAATGAGCAGTTCTTC. The chain combines TRBV19 with TRBJ2-1; 9 bases are a match to TRBD2. J gave up 2 bases and V 8 bases, and 10 bases lay outside the gene matches. The germline V gene encodes CDR1 LNHDA and CDR2 SQIVND (reference sequence). The CDR3 loop spans 16 amino acids.